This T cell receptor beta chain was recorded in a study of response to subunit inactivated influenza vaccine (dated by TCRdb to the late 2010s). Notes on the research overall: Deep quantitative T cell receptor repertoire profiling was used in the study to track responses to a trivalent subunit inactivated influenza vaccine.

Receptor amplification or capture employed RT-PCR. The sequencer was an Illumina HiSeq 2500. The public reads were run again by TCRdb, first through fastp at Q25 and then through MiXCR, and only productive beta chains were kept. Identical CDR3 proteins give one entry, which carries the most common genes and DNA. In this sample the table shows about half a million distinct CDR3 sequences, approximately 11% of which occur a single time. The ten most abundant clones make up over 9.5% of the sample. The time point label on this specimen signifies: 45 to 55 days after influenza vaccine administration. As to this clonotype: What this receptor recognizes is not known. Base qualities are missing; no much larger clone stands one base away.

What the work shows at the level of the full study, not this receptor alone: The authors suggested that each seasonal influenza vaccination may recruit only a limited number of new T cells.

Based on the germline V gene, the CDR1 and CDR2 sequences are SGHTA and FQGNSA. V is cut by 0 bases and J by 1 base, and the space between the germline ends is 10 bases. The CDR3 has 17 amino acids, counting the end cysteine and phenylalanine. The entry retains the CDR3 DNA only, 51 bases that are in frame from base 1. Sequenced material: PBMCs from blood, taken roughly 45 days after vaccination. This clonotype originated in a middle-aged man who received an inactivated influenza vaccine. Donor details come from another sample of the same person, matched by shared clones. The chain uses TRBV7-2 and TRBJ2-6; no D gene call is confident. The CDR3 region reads CASSLAFLPSGANVLTF. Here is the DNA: TGTGCCAGCAGCTTAGCATTTCTACCGTCTGGGGCCAACGTCCTGACTTTC.